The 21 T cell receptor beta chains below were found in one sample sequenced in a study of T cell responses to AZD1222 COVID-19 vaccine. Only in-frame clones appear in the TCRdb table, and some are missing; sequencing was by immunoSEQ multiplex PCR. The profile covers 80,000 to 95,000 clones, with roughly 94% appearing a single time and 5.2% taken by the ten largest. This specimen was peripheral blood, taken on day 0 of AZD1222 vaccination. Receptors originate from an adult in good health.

CDR3 sequence (DNA): TGTGCCACCACTGACGGGAGCTCCTACAATGAGCAGTTCTTC. It translates to CATTDGSSYNEQFF. This chain uses TRBV19 with TRBJ2-1; D perhaps matches TRBD2 (6 bases). Germline values: CDR1 LNHDA, CDR2 SQIVND (reference sequence). V was cut by 10 bases and J by 0 bases, with 13 bases left in between. This CDR3 region has 14 residues.

The CDR3 DNA reads TGTGCCAGCAGCCCGCATAGCGGGAGCTCGGGTGAGCAGTACTTC. Protein product: CASSPHSGSSGEQYF. This chain connects TRBV11-1 to TRBJ2-7; 9 bases fit TRBD2. Losses at the gene ends were 5 bases for V and 7 bases for J; bases not matched to a gene: 12. The CDR3 has 15 amino acids. Per germline, CDR1 SGHAT and CDR2 FQDESV (reference sequence).

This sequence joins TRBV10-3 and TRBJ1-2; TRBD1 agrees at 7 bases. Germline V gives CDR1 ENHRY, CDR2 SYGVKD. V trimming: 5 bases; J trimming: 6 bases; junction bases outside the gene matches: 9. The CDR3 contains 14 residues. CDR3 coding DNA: TGTGCCATCAGTCTACAGGGGAACAGGGATGGCTACACCTTC. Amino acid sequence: CAISLQGNRDGYTF.

Written as DNA, the CDR3 is TGTGCCACCAGTGGGGAAGTCTCTGGGGCCAACGTCCTGACTTTC. It yields the protein CATSGEVSGANVLTF. The V and J genes are TRBV15 and TRBJ2-6; D remains ambiguous. Germline assignment: CDR1 LNHNV and CDR2 YYDKDF (reference sequence). Deletions cut 6 bases from V and 0 bases from J, with 9 bases between. The CDR3 length is 15 residues.

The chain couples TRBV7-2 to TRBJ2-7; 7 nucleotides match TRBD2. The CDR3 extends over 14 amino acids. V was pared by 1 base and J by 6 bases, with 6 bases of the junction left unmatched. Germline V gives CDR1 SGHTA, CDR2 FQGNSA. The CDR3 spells CASSLGAGVLEQYF. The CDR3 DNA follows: TGTGCCAGCAGCTTAGGGGCGGGAGTACTCGAGCAGTACTTC.

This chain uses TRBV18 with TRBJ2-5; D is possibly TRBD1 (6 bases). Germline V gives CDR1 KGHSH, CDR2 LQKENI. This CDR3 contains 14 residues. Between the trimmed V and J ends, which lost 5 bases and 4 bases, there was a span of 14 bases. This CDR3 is CASSATGLRETQYF. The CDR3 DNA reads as TGTGCCAGCTCAGCCACAGGGTTGAGAGAGACCCAGTACTTC.

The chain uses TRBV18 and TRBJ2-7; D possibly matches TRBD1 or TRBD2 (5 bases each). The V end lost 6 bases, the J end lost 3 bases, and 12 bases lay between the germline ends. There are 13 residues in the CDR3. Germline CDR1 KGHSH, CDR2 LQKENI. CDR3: CASSRGTYYEQYF. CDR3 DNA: TGTGCCAGCTCCCGTGGGACCTACTACGAGCAGTACTTC.

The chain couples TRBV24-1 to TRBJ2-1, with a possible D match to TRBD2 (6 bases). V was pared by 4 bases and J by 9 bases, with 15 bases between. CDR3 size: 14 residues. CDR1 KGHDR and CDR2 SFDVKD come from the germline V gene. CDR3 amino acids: CATSEQTSAREQFF. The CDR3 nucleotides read TGTGCCACCAGTGAGCAGACTAGTGCCCGTGAGCAGTTCTTC.

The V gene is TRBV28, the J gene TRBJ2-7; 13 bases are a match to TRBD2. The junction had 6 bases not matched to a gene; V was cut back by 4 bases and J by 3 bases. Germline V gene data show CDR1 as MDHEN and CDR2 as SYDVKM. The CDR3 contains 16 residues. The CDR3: CASSSLGLAGDYEQYF. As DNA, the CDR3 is TGTGCCAGCAGTTCCCTAGGACTAGCGGGAGACTACGAGCAGTACTTC.

The chain's CDR3 is CASSLTGRGTGELFF. CDR3 nucleotide sequence: TGTGCCAGCAGCTTAACTGGTAGGGGAACCGGGGAGCTGTTTTTT. This chain connects TRBV7-3 to TRBJ2-2, with D perhaps matching TRBD1 (5 bases). Germline assignment: CDR1 SGHTA and CDR2 FQGTGA. This CDR3 spans 15 amino acids. Trimming pared 0 bases from V and 5 bases from J, leaving 10 bases between.

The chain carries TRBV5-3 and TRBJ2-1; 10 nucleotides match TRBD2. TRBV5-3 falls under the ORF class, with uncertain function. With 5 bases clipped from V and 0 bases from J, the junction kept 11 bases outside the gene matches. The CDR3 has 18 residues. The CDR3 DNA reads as TGTGCCAGAAGGGCGTGTAGCGGGGGGCGAAGCTCCTACAATGAGCAGTTCTTC. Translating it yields CARRACSGGRSSYNEQFF.

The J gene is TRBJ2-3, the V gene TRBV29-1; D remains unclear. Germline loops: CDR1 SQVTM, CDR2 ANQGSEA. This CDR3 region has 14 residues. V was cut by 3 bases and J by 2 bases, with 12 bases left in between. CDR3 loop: CSVEAGVHTDTQYF. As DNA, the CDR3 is TGCAGCGTTGAGGCAGGCGTACACACAGATACGCAGTATTTT.

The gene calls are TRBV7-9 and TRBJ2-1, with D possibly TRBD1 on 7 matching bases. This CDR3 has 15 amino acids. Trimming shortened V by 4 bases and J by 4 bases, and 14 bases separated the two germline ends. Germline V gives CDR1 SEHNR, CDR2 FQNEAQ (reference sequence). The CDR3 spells CASSSTGRYYNEQFF. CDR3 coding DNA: TGTGCCAGCAGCTCGACAGGGAGGTATTACAATGAGCAGTTCTTC.

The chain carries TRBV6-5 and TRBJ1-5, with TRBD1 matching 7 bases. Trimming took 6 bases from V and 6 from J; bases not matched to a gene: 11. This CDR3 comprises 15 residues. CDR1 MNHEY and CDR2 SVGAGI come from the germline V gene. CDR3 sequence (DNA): TGTGCCAGCAGGCTCGGACAGGCAAGCCGTCAGCCCCAGCATTTT. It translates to CASRLGQASRQPQHF.

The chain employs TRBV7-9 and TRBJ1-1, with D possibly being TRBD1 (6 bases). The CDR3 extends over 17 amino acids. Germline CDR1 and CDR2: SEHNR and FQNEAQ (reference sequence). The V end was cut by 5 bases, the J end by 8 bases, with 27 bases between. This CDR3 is CASSVLPIWLGGGEAFF. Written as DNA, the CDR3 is TGTGCCAGCAGCGTGCTCCCAATTTGGTTGGGCGGGGGCGAAGCTTTCTTT.

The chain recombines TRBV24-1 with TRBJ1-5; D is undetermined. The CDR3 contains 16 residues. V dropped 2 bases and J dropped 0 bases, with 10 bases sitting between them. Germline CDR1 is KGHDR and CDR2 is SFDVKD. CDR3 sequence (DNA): TGTGCCACCAGTGATTCGACACCGTATAGCAATCAGCCCCAGCATTTT. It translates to CATSDSTPYSNQPQHF.

The CDR3 loop reads CASQVETRAYEQYF. In DNA form, the CDR3 reads TGTGCCAGCCAGGTGGAAACTAGGGCCTACGAGCAGTACTTC. The gene calls are TRBV2 and TRBJ2-7; a weak D match, TRBD2 (5 bases). The germline V gene encodes CDR1 SNHLY and CDR2 FYNNEI. V lost 8 bases and J lost 2, with 16 bases in between. The CDR3 contains 14 residues.

The CDR3 spells CASNPSQETQYF. The CDR3 DNA reads TGTGCCAGCAACCCTTCTCAGGAGACCCAGTACTTC. The rearrangement uses TRBV7-9 and TRBJ2-5; D uncertain. The CDR3 extends over 12 amino acids. The V gene lost 7 bases and the J gene lost 5 bases, with 11 bases spanning the gap. Per germline, CDR1 SEHNR and CDR2 FQNEAQ (reference sequence).

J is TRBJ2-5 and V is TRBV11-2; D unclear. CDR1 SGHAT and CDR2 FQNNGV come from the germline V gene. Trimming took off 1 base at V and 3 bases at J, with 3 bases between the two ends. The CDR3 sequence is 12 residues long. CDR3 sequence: CASSLAEETQYF. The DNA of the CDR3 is TGTGCCAGCAGCTTAGCGGAAGAGACCCAGTACTTC.

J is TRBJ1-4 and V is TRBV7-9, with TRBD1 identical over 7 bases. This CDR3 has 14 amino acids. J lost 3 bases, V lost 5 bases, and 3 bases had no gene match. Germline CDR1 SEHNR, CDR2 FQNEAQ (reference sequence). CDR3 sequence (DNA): TGTGCCAGCAGCAGACAGGGATCTAATGAAAAACTGTTTTTT. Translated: CASSRQGSNEKLFF.

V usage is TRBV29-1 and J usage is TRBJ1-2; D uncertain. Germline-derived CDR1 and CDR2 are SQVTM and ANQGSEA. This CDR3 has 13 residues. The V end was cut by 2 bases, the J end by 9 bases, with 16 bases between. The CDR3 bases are TGCAGCGTTGAACGATTCGGGTGGCGGAGCTACACCTTC. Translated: CSVERFGWRSYTF.